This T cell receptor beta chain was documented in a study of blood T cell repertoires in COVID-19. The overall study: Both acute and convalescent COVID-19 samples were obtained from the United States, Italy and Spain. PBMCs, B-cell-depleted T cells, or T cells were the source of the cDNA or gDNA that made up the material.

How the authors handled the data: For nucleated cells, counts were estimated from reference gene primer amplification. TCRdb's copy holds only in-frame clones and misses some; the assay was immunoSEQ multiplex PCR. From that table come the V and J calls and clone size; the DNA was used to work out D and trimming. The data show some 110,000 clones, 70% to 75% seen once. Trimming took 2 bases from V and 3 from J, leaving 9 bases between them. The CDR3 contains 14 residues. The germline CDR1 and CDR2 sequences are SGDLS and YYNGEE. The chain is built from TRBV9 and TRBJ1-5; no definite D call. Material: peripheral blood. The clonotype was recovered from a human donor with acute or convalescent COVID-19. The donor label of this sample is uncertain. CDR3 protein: CASSVGGSNQPQHF. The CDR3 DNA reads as TGTGCCAGCAGCGTGGGAGGGTCCAATCAGCCCCAGCATTTT.